This T cell receptor beta chain appears in the sequencing data of a study of PD-1 blockade in classical Hodgkin lymphoma. Points from the study as a whole: Newly diagnosed patients were reported to start with lower TCR diversity than healthy donors. Whereas CD4+ TCR diversity had risen significantly by C4D1, CD8+ TCR diversity had not. Repertoire differences lack defined causes, possibly disease activity or prior therapy. Those starting nivolumab under 1 year post-ASCT were excluded.

Points on this clone: The antigen is not known.

This CDR3 is 14 amino acids long. Germline-derived CDR1 and CDR2 are SGHVS and FNYEAQ. Trimming shortened V by 2 bases and J by 2 bases, and 7 bases separated the two germline ends. Assay used: immunoSEQ multiplex PCR; TCRdb lists only in-frame clones, some missing. The data contain some 150,000 clones, less than 80% of them singletons. After autologous stem cell transplantation all patients relapsed, and prior brentuximab vedotin exposure differed between cohorts. This chain connects TRBV7-6 to TRBJ2-1, with D perhaps matching TRBD1 (5 bases). The clonotype originates from a human donor with classical Hodgkin lymphoma. The material sequenced was peripheral blood mononuclear cells (PBMCs), taken before the second cycle of nivolumab. CDR3: CASSLPGTYNEQFF. CDR3 DNA: TGTGCCAGCAGCTTACCAGGGACCTACAATGAGCAGTTCTTC. The variable domain in full, with the rest retrieved from reference TRBV7-6 and TRBJ2-1, is GAGVSQSPRYKVTKRGQDVALRCDPISGHVSLYWYRQALGQGPEFLTYFNYEAQQDKSGLPNDRFSAERPEGSISTLTIQRTEQRDSAMYRCASSLPGTYNEQFFGPGTRLTVL.